This TCR beta chain was found in a study of T cell repertoires in cytomegalovirus infection. Study information: CMV infection together with matching HLA type was indicated by public TCR beta signatures. Overall study results and limits: The study identified carriers of CMV plus the relevant HLA from cumulative public TCR beta family frequency.

This clonotype was counted ten times or more. Its antigen is undetermined. The V end was cut by 6 bases, the J end by 1 base, with 9 bases between. CDR3 size: 13 residues. In TCRdb, the reads were re-called with MiXCR into one record per CDR3 protein. Altogether about 460,000 distinct CDR3 sequences are present, around 11% being singletons, with the ten largest covering about 10%. The sequence was collected from a human donor in good health (CMV status not recorded). Some clones in this sample may be carry-over from other donors' samples. Sequenced material: PBMCs. V gene TRBV12-3 or TRBV12-4 combines with J gene TRBJ2-5; D gene unclear. The CDR3 DNA is TGTGCCAGCAGCCTCCAGGTCCAAGAGACCCAGTACTTC. Its protein product is CASSLQVQETQYF.